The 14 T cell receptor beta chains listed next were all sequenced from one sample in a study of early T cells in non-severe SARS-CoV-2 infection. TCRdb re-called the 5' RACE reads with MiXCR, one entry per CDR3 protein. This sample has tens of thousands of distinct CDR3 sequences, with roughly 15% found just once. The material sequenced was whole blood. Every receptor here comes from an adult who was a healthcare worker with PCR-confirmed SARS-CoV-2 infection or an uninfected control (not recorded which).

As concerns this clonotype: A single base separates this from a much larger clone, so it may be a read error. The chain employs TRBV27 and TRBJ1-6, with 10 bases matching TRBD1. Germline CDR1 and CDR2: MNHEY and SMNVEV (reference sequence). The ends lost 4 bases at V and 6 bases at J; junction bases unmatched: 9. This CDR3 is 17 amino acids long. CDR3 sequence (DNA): TGTGCCAGCAGTTCCGACAGGGGGCAAGTAATTAATTCACCCCTCCACTTT. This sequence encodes CASSSDRGQVINSPLHF.

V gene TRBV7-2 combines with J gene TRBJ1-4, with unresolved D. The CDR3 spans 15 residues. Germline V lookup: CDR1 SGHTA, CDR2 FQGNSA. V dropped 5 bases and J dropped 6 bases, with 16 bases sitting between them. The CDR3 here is CASSIRAQRDEKLFF. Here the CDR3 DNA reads TGTGCCAGCAGCATCCGGGCCCAGCGAGATGAAAAACTGTTTTTT.

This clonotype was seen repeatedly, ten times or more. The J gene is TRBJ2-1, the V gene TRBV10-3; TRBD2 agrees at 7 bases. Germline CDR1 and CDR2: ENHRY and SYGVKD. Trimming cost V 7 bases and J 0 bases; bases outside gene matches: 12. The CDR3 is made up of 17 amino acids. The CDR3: CAITPMGRAGSYNEQFF. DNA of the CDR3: TGTGCCATCACCCCTATGGGGAGGGCCGGCTCCTACAATGAGCAGTTCTTC.

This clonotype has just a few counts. This CDR3 reads CASSNSDREGEAFF. DNA of the CDR3: TGTGCCAGCAGCAATAGTGACAGGGAAGGTGAAGCTTTCTTT. The chain couples TRBV3-1 to TRBJ1-1; TRBD1 agrees at 7 bases. The CDR3 consists of 14 residues. CDR1 and CDR2 from the germline V gene are LGHDT and YNNKEL (reference sequence). V was pared by 5 bases and J by 7 bases, with 10 bases of the junction left unmatched.

The DNA of the CDR3 is TGTGCCAGCAGTTTACGGCCGGGGGCGCGGACTGAAGCTTTCTTT. Protein product: CASSLRPGARTEAFF. This chain links TRBV12-3 or TRBV12-4 with TRBJ1-1, with a weak D call TRBD1 (6 bases). V lost 2 bases to trimming and J lost 5 bases, with 15 bases between them. CDR3 length: 15 residues.

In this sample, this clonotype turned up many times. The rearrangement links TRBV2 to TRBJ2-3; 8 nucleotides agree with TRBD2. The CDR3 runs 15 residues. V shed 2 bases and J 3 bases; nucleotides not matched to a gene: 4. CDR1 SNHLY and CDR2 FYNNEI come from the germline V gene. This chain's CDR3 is CASSEIGGGTDTQYF. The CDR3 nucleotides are TGTGCCAGCAGTGAAATCGGCGGGGGGACAGATACGCAGTATTTT. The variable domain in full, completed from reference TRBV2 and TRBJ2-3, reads EPEVTQTPSHQVTQMGQEVILRCVPISNHLYFYWYRQILGQKVEFLVSFYNNEISEKSEIFDDQFSVERPDGSNFTLKIRSTKLEDSAMYFCASSEIGGGTDTQYFGPGTRLTVL.

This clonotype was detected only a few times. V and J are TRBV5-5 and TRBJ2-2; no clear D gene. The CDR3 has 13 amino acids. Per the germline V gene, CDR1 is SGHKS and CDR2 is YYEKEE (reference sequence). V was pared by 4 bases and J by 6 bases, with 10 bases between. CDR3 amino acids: CASSPVGAGELFF. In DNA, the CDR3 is TGTGCCAGCAGCCCTGTGGGCGCCGGGGAGCTGTTTTTT.

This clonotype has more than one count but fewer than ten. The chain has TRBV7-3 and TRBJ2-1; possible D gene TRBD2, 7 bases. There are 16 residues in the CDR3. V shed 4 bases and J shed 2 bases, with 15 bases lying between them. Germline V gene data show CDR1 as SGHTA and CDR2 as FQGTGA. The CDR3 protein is CASSSPGGLPYNEQFF. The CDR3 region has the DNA TGTGCCAGCAGCTCCCCGGGGGGCCTCCCCTACAATGAGCAGTTCTTC.

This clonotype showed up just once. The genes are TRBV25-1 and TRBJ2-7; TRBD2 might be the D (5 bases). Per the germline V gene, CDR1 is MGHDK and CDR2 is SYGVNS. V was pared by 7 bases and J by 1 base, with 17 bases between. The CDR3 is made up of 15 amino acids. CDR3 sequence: CASTDYLGKSYEQYF. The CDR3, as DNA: TGTGCCAGCACCGACTACCTCGGGAAATCCTACGAGCAGTACTTC.

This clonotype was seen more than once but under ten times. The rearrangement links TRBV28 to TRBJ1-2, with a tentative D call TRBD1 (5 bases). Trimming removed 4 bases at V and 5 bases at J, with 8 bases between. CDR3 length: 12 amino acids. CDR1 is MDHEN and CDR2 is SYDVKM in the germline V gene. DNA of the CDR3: TGTGCCAGCAGTTCCCGGGGGTATGGCTACACCTTC. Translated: CASSSRGYGYTF.

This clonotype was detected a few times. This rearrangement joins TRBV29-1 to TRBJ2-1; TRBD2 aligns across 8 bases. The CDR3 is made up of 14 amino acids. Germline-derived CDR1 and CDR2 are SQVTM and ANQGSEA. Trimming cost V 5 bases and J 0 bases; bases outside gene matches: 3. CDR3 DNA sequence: TGCAGCGTTTATAGCGGGGCCTCCTACAATGAGCAGTTCTTC. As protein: CSVYSGASYNEQFF.

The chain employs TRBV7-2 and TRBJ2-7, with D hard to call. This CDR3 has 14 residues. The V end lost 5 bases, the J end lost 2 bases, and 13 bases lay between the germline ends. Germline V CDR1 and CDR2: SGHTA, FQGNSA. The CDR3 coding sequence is TGTGCCAGCAGCCGTTTTGGACGGACCTACGAGCAGTACTTC. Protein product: CASSRFGRTYEQYF.

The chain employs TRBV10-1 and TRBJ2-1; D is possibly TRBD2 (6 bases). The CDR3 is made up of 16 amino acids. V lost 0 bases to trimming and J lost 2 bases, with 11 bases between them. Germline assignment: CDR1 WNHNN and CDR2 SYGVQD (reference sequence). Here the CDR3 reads CASSESNPGAYNEQFF. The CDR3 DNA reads TGCGCCAGCAGTGAGTCGAACCCGGGGGCCTACAATGAGCAGTTCTTC.

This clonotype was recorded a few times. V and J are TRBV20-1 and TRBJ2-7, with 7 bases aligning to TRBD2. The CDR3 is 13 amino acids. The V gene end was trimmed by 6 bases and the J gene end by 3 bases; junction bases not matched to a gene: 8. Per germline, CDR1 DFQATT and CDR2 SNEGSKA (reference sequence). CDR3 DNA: TGCAGTGCCCGCGGGCTAGCGGACTACGAGCAGTACTTC. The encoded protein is CSARGLADYEQYF.